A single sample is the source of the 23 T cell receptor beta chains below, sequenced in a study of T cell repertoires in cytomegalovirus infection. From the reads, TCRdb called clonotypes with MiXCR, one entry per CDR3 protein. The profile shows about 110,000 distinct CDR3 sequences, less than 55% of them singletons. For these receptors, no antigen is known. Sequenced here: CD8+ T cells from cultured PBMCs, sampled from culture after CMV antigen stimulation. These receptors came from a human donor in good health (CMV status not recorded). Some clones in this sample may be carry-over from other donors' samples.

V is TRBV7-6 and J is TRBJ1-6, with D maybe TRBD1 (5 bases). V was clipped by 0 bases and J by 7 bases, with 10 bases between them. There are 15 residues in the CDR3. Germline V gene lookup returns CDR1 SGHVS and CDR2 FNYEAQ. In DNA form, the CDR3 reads TGTGCCAGCAGCTTAGCTCAAGGGGAAAATTCACCCCTCCACTTT. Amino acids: CASSLAQGENSPLHF.

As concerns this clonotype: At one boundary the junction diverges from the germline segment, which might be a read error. The CDR3: CASTLTSEQGGRNTIYF. The DNA of the CDR3 is TGTGCCAGCACCTTAACTTCGGAGCAGGGGGGAAGAAACACCATATATTTT. This chain joins TRBV7-6 and TRBJ1-3; 7 positions agree with TRBD1. The CDR3 totals 17 residues. Germline V gene lookup returns CDR1 SGHVS and CDR2 FNYEAQ.

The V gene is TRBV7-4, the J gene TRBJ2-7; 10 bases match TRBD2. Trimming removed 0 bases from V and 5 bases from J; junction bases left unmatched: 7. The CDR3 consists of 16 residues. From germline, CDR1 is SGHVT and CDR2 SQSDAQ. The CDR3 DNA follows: TGTGCCAGCAGCTTAGCCCCACTAGCGGGAATAGACGAGCAGTACTTC. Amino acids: CASSLAPLAGIDEQYF. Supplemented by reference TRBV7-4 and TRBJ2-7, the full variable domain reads GAGVSQSPRYKVAKRGRDVALRCDSISGHVTLYWYRQTLGQGSEVLTYSQSDAQRDKSGRPSGRFSAERPERSVSTLKIQRTEQGDSAVYLCASSLAPLAGIDEQYFGPGTRLTVT.

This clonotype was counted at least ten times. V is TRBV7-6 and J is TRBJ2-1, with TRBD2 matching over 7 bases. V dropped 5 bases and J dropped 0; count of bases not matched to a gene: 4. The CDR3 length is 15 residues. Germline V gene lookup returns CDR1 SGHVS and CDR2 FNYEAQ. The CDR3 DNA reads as TGTGCCAGCAGCATACTAGCGAGCTCCTACAATGAGCAGTTCTTC. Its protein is CASSILASSYNEQFF.

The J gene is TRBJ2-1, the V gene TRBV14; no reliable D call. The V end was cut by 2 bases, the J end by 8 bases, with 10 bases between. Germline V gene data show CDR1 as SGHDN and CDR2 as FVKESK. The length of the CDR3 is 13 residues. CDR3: CASSQWRAHEQFF. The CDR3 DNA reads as TGTGCCAGCAGCCAATGGCGTGCTCATGAGCAGTTCTTC.

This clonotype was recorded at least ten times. The DNA for the CDR3 is TGTGCCAGCAGCGCTCGCTCGGGGGGCTACACCTTC. Protein sequence: CASSARSGGYTF. The genes are TRBV7-2 and TRBJ1-2; D is ambiguous. Trimming took 5 bases from V and 8 from J, leaving 12 bases between them. Germline-derived CDR1 and CDR2 are SGHTA and FQGNSA. The CDR3 loop spans 12 amino acids. Looking up the rest from reference TRBV7-2 and TRBJ1-2 gives the full variable domain: GAGVSQSPSNKVTEKGKDVELRCDPISGHTALYWYRQSLGQGLEFLIYFQGNSAPDKSGLPSDRFSAERTGGSVSTLTIQRTQQEDSAVYLCASSARSGGYTFGSGTRLTVV.

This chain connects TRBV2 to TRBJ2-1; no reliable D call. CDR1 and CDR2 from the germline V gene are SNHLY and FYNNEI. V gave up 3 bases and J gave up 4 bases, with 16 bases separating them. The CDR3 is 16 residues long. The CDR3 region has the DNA TGTGCCAGCAGTGAGGGTCGTCACCCAATTTACAATGAGCAGTTCTTC. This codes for CASSEGRHPIYNEQFF.

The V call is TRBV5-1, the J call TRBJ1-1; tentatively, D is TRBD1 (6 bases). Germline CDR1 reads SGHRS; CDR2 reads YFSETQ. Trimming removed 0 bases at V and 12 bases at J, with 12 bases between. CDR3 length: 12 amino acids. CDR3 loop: CASSLGAGDSFF. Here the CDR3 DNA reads TGCGCCAGCAGCTTGGGGGCAGGGGATTCTTTCTTT. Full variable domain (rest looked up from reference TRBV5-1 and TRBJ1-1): KAGVTQTPRYLIKTRGQQVTLSCSPISGHRSVSWYQQTPGQGLQFLFEYFSETQRNKGNFPGRFSGRQFSNSRSEMNVSTLELGDSALYLCASSLGAGDSFFGQGTRLTVV.

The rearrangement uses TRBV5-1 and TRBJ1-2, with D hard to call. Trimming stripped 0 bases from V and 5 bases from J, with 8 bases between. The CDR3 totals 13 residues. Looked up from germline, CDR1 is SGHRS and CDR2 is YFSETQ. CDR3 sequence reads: CASSLATVYGYTF. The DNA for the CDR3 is TGCGCCAGCAGCTTGGCGACGGTGTATGGCTACACCTTC.

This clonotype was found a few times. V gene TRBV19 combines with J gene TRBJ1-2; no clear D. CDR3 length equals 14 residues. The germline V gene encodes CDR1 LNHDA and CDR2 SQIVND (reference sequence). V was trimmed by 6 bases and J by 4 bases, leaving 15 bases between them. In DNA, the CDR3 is TGTGCCAGTAGGTCGTCACCGGGAAGCTATGGCTACACCTTC. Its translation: CASRSSPGSYGYTF.

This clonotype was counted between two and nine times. The CDR3 coding sequence is TGCGCCAGCAGCTTCGGACTAGCCTTTGAGCAGTTCTTC. It is translated as CASSFGLAFEQFF. The V call is TRBV4-1, the J call TRBJ2-1; 8 positions agree with TRBD2. Germline CDR1 MGHRA, CDR2 YSYEKL. V gave up 5 bases and J gave up 9 bases; unmatched junction bases: 6. The CDR3 has 13 amino acids.

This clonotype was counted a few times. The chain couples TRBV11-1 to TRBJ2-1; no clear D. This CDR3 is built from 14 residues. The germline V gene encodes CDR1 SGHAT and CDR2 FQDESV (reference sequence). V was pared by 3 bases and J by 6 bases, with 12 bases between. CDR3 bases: TGTGCCAGCAGCTTTTTTGGGTCGGTCAATGAGCAGTTCTTC. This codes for CASSFFGSVNEQFF.

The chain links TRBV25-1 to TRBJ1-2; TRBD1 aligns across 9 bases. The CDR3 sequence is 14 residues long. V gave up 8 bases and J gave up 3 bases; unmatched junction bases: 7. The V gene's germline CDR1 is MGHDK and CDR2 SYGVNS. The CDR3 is CASLGTGSYYGYTF. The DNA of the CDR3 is TGTGCCAGCTTGGGGACAGGGAGTTACTATGGCTACACCTTC.

The CDR3 reads CASSQGRGGYNEQFF. CDR3 sequence (DNA): TGCGCCAGCAGCCAAGGGCGGGGGGGCTACAATGAGCAGTTCTTC. This rearrangement joins TRBV4-3 to TRBJ2-1; 9 bases agree with TRBD2. The CDR3 sequence is 15 residues long. The germline CDR1 and CDR2 sequences are LGHNA and YSLEER. V shed 1 base and J 3 bases; nucleotides not matched to a gene: 1.

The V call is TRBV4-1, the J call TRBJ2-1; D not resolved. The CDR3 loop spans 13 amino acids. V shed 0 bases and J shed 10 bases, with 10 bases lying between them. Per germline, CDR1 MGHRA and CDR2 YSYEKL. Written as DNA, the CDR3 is TGCGCCAGCAGCCAAGATTTAGTTGGAGAGCAGTTCTTC. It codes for CASSQDLVGEQFF.

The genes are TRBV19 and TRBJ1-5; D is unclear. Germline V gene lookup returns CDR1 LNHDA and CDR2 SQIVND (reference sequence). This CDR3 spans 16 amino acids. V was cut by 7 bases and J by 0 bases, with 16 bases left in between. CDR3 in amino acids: CASTPRWGNSNQPQHF. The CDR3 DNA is TGTGCCAGTACTCCGAGATGGGGAAATAGCAATCAGCCCCAGCATTTT.

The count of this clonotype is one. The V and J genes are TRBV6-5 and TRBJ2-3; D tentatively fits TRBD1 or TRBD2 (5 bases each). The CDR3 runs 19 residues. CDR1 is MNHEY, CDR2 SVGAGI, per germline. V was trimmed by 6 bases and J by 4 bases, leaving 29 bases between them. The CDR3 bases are TGTGCCAGCAGAGACCACAATTATCCCCGGGACCGGGGCGCAGATACGCAGTATTTT. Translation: CASRDHNYPRDRGADTQYF.

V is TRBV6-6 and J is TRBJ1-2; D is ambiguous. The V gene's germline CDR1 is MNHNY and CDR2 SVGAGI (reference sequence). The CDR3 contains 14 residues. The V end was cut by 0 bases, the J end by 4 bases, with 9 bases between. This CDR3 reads CASSYSNVPYGYTF. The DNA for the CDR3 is TGTGCCAGCAGTTACTCGAACGTCCCCTATGGCTACACCTTC.

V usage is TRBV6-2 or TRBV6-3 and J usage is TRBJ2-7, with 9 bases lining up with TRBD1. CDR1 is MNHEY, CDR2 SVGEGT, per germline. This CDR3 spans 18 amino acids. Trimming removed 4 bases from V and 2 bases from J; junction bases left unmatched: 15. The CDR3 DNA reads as TGTGCCAGCAGTTTGGCCCCGGTCGGGACAGGGTCGACCTACGAGCAGTACTTC. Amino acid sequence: CASSLAPVGTGSTYEQYF.

The CDR3 nucleotides read TGTGCCAGCAGTCCTGGGACAGGGGGCGCGGGCAATCAGCCCCAGCATTTT. Residues: CASSPGTGGAGNQPQHF. This sequence joins TRBV12-3 or TRBV12-4 and TRBJ1-5; 12 nucleotides match TRBD1. The junction had 7 bases not matched to a gene; V was cut back by 5 bases and J by 2 bases. The length of the CDR3 is 17 residues.

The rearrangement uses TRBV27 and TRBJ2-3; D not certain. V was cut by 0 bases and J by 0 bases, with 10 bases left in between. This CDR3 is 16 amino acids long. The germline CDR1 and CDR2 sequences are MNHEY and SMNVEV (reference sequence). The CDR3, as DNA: TGTGCCAGCAGTTTATCAGCAGCGCCTAGCACAGATACGCAGTATTTT. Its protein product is CASSLSAAPSTDTQYF.

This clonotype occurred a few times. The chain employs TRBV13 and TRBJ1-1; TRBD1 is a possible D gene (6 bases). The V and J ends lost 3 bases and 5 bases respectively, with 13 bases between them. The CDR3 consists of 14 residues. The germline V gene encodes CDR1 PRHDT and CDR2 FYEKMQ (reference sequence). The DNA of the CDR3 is TGTGCCAGCAGCTTCCTCACAGGGCGGACTGAAGCTTTCTTT. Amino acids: CASSFLTGRTEAFF.

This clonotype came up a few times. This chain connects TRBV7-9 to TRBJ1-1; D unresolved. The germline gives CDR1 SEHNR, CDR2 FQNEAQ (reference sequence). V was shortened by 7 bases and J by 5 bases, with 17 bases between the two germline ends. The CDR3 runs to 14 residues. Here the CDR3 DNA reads TGTGCCAGCACCGCCCCCGGAGGGATGACTGAAGCTTTCTTT. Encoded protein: CASTAPGGMTEAFF.